This TCR beta chain was identified during a study of blood T cells in healthy people across ages. About the study: Template switching recovered approximately one barcoded beta molecule for every two T cells. Study conclusions and caveats: Diversity estimated from one million T cells was considered an underestimate. Getting older went along with TCR beta diversity per million T cells dropping roughly linearly.

The second PCR ran roughly 6 to 11 cycles with a sample-barcoded 5' primer and J-beta primers. Tagging of each cDNA molecule was performed by a template-switch adaptor with 12 random nucleotides. TCRdb passed the 5' RACE reads through MiXCR, listing each CDR3 protein once. This table has about 2 million distinct CDR3 sequences, 49% appearing once. This clonotype was seen more than once but under ten times. Its target is not known. Per the germline V gene, CDR1 is DFQATT and CDR2 is SNEGSKA (reference sequence). The V segment lost 4 bases and the J segment 9 bases; nucleotides outside the gene matches: 2. This CDR3 is built from 13 residues.

The TCR comes from a woman in her forties in good health. The sequencing input was blood. The chain recombines TRBV20-1 with TRBJ1-6, with 11 bases that match TRBD1. CDR3 sequence: CSANGQGASPLHF. The DNA for the CDR3 is TGCAGTGCTAACGGACAGGGGGCTTCACCCCTCCACTTT.